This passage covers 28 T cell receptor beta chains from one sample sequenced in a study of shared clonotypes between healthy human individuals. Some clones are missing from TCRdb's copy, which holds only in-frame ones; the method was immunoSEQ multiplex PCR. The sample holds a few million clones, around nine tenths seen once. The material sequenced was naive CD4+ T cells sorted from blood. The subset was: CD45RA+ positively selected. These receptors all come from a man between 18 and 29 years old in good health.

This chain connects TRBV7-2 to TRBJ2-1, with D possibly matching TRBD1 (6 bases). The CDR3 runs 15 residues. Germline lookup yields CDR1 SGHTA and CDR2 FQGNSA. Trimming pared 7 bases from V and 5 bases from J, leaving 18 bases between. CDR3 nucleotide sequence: TGTGCCAGCACCGCAGACAGGACCCCCAACAATGAGCAGTTCTTC. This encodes CASTADRTPNNEQFF.

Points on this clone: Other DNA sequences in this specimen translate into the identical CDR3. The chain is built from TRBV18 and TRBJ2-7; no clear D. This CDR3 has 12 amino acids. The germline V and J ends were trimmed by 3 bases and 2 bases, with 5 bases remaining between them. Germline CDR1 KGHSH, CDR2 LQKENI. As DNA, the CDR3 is TGTGCCAGCTCACCGGGAACCTACGAGCAGTACTTC. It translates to CASSPGTYEQYF.

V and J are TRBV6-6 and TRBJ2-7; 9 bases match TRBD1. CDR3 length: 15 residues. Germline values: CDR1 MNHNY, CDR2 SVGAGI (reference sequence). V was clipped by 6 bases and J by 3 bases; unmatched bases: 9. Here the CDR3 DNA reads TGTGCCAGCAGGGACACAGGGGGCGGGGGCTACGAGCAGTACTTC. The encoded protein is CASRDTGGGGYEQYF.

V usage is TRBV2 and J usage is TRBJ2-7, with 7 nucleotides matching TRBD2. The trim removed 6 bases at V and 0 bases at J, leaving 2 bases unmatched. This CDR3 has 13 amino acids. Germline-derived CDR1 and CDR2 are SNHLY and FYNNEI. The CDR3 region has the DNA TGTGCCAGCAGGCGGGGGAGCTCCTACGAGCAGTACTTC. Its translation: CASRRGSSYEQYF.

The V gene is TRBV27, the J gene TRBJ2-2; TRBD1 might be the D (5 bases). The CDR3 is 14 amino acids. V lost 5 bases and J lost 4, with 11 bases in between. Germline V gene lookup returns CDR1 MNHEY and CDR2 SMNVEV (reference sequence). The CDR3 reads CASSTSGITGELFF. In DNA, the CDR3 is TGTGCCAGCAGTACCTCAGGGATCACCGGGGAGCTGTTTTTT.

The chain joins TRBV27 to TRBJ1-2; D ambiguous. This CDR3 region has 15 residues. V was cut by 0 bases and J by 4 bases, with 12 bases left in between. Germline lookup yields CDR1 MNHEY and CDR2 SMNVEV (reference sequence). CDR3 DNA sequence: TGTGCCAGCAGTTTATCCCACGACCCGAGCTATGGCTACACCTTC. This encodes CASSLSHDPSYGYTF.

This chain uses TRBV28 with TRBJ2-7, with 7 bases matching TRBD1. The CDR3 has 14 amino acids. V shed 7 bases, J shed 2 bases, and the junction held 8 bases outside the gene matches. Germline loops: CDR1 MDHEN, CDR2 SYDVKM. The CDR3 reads CASTFGQGAYEQYF. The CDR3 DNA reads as TGTGCCAGCACCTTTGGGCAGGGGGCCTACGAGCAGTACTTC.

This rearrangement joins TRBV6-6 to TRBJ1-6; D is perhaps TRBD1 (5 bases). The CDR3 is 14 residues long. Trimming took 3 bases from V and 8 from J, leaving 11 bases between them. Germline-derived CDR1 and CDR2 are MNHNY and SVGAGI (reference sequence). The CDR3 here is CASSYGGRDSPLHF. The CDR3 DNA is TGTGCCAGCAGTTATGGGGGTAGGGATTCACCCCTCCACTTT.

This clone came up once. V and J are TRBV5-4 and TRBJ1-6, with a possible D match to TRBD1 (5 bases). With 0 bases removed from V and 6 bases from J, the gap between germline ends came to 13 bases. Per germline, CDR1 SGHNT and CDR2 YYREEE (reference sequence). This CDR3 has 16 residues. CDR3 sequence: CASSLVGTGGNSPLHF. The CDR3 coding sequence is TGTGCCAGCAGCTTGGTAGGGACTGGGGGTAATTCACCCCTCCACTTT.

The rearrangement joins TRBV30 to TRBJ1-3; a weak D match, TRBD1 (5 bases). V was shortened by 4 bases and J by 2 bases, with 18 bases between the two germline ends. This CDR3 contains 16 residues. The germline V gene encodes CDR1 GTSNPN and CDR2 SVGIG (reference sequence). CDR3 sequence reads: CAWTTRLRGAGNTIYF. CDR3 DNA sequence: TGTGCCTGGACCACCAGATTGAGGGGAGCTGGAAACACCATATATTTT.

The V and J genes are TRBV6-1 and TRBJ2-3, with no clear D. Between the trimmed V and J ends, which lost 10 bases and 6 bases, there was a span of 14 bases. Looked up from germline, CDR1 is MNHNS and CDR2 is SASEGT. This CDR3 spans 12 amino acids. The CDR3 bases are TGTGCCACAGCCCTGACCGGCGATACGCAGTATTTT. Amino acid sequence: CATALTGDTQYF.

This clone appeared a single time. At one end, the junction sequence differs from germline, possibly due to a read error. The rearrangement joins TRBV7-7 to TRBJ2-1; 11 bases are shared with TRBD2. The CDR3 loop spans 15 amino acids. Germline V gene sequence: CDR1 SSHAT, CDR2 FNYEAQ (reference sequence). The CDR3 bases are TGTGCTAGCAGCATTAGCGGGGGGGCCGTGAATGAGCAGTTCTTC. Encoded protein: CASSISGGAVNEQFF.

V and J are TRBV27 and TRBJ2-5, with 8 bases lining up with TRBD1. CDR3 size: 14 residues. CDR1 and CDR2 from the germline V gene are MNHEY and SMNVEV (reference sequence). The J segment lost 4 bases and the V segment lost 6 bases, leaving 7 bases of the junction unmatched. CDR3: CASSGSTGAETQYF. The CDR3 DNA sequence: TGTGCCAGCAGCGGATCGACAGGGGCAGAGACCCAGTACTTC.

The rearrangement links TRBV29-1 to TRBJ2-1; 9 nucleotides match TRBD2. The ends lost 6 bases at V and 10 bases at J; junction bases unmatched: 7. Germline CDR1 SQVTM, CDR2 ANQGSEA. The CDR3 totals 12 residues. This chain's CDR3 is CSVQRTSVEQFF. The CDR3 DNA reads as TGCAGCGTCCAAAGGACTAGCGTAGAGCAGTTCTTC.

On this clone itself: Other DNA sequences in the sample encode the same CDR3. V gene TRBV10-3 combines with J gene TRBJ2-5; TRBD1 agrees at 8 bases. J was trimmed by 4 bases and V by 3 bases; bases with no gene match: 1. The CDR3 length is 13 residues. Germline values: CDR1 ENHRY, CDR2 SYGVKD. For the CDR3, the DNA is TGTGCCATCAGTGATACAGGGGGAGAGACCCAGTACTTC. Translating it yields CAISDTGGETQYF.

This CDR3 reads CASLPTLYNEQFF. CDR3 bases: TGTGCCAGCCTACCTACCCTCTACAATGAGCAGTTCTTC. The chain uses TRBV2 and TRBJ2-1; D is uncertain. The CDR3 is 13 amino acids. The V end lost 8 bases, the J end lost 3 bases, and 11 bases lay between the germline ends. Per the germline V gene, CDR1 is SNHLY and CDR2 is FYNNEI.

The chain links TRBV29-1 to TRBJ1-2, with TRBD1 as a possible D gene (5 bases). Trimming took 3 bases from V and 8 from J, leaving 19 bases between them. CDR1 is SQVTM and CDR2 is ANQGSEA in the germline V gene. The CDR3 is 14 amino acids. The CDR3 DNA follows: TGCAGCGTTGATGTTGCGGGACTTAGAGGGGGCTACACCTTC. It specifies CSVDVAGLRGGYTF.

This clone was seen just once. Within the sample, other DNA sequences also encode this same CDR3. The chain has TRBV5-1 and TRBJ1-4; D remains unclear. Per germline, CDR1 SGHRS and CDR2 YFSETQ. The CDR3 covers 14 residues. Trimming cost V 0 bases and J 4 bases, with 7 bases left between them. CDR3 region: CASSLGRDNEKLFF. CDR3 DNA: TGCGCCAGCAGCTTGGGAAGAGATAATGAAAAACTGTTTTTT.

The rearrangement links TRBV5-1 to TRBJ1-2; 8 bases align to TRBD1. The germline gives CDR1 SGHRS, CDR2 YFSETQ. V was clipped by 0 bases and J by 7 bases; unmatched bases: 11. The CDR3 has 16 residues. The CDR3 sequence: CASSLAPTGERSGYTF. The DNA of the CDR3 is TGCGCCAGCAGCTTGGCCCCGACAGGGGAGAGATCTGGCTACACCTTC.

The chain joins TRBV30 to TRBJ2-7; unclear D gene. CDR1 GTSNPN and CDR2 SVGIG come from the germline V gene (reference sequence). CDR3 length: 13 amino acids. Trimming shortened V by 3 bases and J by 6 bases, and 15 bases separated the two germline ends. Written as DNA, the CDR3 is TGTGCCTGGAGCGAGAGAGTCTACATCGAGCAGTACTTC. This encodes CAWSERVYIEQYF.

Written as DNA, the CDR3 is TGTGCCAGCAGCTTAGCCTCGAGCTCTGGAAACACCATATATTTT. Translated, it gives CASSLASSSGNTIYF. The chain links TRBV7-8 to TRBJ1-3; D uncertain. Germline CDR1 reads SGHVS; CDR2 reads FQNEAQ. Trimming took off 0 bases at V and 0 bases at J, with 6 bases between the two ends. The CDR3 runs to 15 residues.

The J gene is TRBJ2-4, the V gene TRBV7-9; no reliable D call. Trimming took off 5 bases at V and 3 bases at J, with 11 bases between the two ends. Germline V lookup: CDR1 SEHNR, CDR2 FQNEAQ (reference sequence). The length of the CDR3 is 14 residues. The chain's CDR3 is CASSPPWDKNIQYF. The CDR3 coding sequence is TGTGCCAGCAGCCCGCCCTGGGACAAAAACATTCAGTACTTC. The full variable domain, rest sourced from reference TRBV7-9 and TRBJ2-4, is DTGVSQNPRHKITKRGQNVTFRCDPISEHNRLYWYRQTLGQGPEFLTYFQNEAQLEKSRLLSDRFSAERPKGSFSTLEIQRTEQGDSAMYLCASSPPWDKNIQYFGAGTRLSVL.

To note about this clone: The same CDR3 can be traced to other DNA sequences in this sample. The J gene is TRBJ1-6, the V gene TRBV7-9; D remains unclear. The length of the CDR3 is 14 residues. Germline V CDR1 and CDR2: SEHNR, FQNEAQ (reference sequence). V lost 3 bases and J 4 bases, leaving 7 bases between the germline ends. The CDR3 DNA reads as TGTGCCAGCAGCTTGGAACAGTATAATTCACCCCTCCACTTT. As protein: CASSLEQYNSPLHF.

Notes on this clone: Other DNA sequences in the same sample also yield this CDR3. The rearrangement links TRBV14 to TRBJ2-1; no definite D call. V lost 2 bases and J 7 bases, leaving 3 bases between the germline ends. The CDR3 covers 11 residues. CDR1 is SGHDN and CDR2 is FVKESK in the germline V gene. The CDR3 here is CASSQRNEQFF. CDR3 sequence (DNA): TGTGCCAGCAGCCAACGTAATGAGCAGTTCTTC.

Here the CDR3 reads CASSSSGGRYEQYF. As DNA, the CDR3 is TGTGCCAGCAGCTCGTCAGGGGGCCGCTACGAGCAGTACTTC. The chain employs TRBV2 and TRBJ2-7; TRBD1 matches at 8 bases. V was pared by 6 bases and J by 3 bases, with 7 bases of the junction left unmatched. CDR3 length: 14 residues. In germline, CDR1 is SNHLY, CDR2 FYNNEI.

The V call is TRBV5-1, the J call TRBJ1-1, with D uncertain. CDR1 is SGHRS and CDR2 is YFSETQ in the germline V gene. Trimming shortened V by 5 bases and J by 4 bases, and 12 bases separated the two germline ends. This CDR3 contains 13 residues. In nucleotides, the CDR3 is TGCGCCAGCAGACCAGCCGGACGCACTGAAGCTTTCTTT. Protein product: CASRPAGRTEAFF. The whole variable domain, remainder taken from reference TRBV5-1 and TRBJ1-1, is KAGVTQTPRYLIKTRGQQVTLSCSPISGHRSVSWYQQTPGQGLQFLFEYFSETQRNKGNFPGRFSGRQFSNSRSEMNVSTLELGDSALYLCASRPAGRTEAFFGQGTRLTVV.

The CDR3, as DNA: TGTGCCGCCTCCCTCCAAGAGACCCAGTACTTC. This sequence encodes CAASLQETQYF. The rearrangement uses TRBV6-6 and TRBJ2-5; no firm D call. The ends were cut back, 11 bases at V and 1 base at J, with 8 bases in the middle. The CDR3 covers 11 residues. In germline, CDR1 is MNHNY, CDR2 SVGAGI (reference sequence).

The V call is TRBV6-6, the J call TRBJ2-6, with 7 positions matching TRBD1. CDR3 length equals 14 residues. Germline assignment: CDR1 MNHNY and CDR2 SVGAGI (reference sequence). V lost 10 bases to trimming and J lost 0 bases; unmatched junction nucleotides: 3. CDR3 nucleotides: TGTGCCACGACAGGGCGCTCTGGGGCCAACGTCCTGACTTTC. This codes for CATTGRSGANVLTF.